This T cell receptor beta chain comes out of a study of OX40 agonist ivuxolimab in advanced cancers. The wider study: Intravenous ivuxolimab at 0.01 to 10 mg/kg was given to patients every 2 weeks. Dose-escalation cases comprised hepatocellular carcinoma, melanoma, renal cell or head and neck cancer. Patients achieving partial responses numbered three: one hepatocellular carcinoma case and two cutaneous melanoma cases.

CDR3 length: 13 residues. Germline V gives CDR1 SGHTA, CDR2 FQGTGA. Trimming pared 5 bases from V and 1 base from J, leaving 8 bases between. Samples were taken at baseline and on day 1 of cycles 4 and 7. TCRdb's table, derived via immunoSEQ multiplex PCR, lists solely in-frame clones and lacks some. The data contain around 140,000 clones, over 75% of them singletons. The chain is built from TRBV7-3 and TRBJ2-5, with D perhaps being TRBD1 or TRBD2 (5 bases each). This TCR was recovered from an adult with an advanced solid tumor such as melanoma, head and neck, liver or kidney cancer. Sample: CD4+ or CD8+ T cells sorted from blood, taken in a trial of the OX40 agonist ivuxolimab. The CDR3 region is CASSLGTQETQYF. CDR3 DNA sequence: TGTGCCAGCAGCCTAGGGACCCAAGAGACCCAGTACTTC.